Listed below are T cell receptor beta chains from one sample, sequenced in a study of T-cell reconstitution after alpha-beta-depleted transplantation in children. Using its own MiXCR run on the PCR reads, TCRdb lists one record per CDR3 protein. The data show about 350,000 distinct CDR3 sequences, around 15% seen once. Sequenced here: PBMCs, mostly from graft donor cells, sampled 360 days after TCRalphabeta/CD19-depleted stem cell transplant. The receptors shown here come from a male patient aged 2 to 10 who had a stem cell transplant for acute lymphoblastic leukemia, so the T cells may come from the graft donor. Both conserved end residues are part of each CDR3. The D gene is left open where the match is weak. Size is omitted from some rows. Given values are once, few, many or a class for expanded clones.

D gene,J gene,V gene,clone size,CDR3 DNA,CDR3 protein
.,TRBJ1-1,TRBV30,.,TGTGCCTGGAGTGACAGGGCCGACACTGAAGCTTTCTTT,CAWSDRADTEAFF
TRBD1,TRBJ2-3,TRBV20-1,once,TGCAGTGCTTCAGGACAGGGAGTCCCTGAGAGTACGCAGTATTTT,CSASGQGVPESTQYF
.,TRBJ2-3,TRBV20-1,few,TGCAGTGCTAGAAAGTTAGTCCTCCTCCTCACAGATACGCAGTATTTT,CSARKLVLLLTDTQYF
.,TRBJ2-3,TRBV28,few,TGTGCCAGCAGTTTAAGCCTAGTGGGAGGAGATACGCAGTATTTT,CASSLSLVGGDTQYF
.,TRBJ2-5,TRBV4-3,.,TGCGCCAGCAGCCAGAGGAGTTGGGAGACCCAGTACTTC,CASSQRSWETQYF
.,TRBJ2-3,TRBV10-3,few,TGTGCCATCAGCGATCCGGGACTTCTAATTGCAGATACGCAGTATTTT,CAISDPGLLIADTQYF
TRBD1,TRBJ1-2,TRBV20-1,.,TGCAGTGCTCCCCGGGACAGGGCAGGCTACACCTTC,CSAPRDRAGYTF
.,TRBJ1-1,TRBV5-1,.,TGCGCCAGCAGCCGGCCCTTTGGGGACACTGAAGCTTTCTTT,CASSRPFGDTEAFF
.,TRBJ2-7,TRBV5-5,few,TGTGCCAGCAGCCGCGACTGGGACGAGCAGTACTTC,CASSRDWDEQYF
.,TRBJ2-7,TRBV5-6,.,TGTGCCAGCAGCGGGGCGGGTATAGCCTACGAGCAGTACTTC,CASSGAGIAYEQYF
TRBD2,TRBJ2-3,TRBV28,many,TGTGCCAGCAGTTTCATGAACCAAGCGGGAGAGGGAGATACGCAGTATTTT,CASSFMNQAGEGDTQYF
.,TRBJ2-1,TRBV5-6,few,TGTGCCAGCAGCCCTATTAACAATGAGCAGTTCTTC,CASSPINNEQFF
TRBD2,TRBJ2-2,TRBV28,.,TGTGCCAGCAGTTTCAATATCCTAGGACTAGCGGAGAACACCGGGGAGCTGTTTTTT,CASSFNILGLAENTGELFF
.,TRBJ1-2,TRBV28,.,TGTGCCAGCAGTTTATCCAGGGAGGGGATCTATGGCTACACCTTC,CASSLSREGIYGYTF
.,TRBJ2-7,TRBV7-2,many,TGTGCCAGCAGCTTAAGAACCCCCTACGAGCAGTACTTC,CASSLRTPYEQYF
TRBD2,TRBJ2-3,TRBV7-8,few,TGTGCCAGCAGCTTAAAAAAGGGCGGGAGGGCCGCAGATACGCAGTATTTT,CASSLKKGGRAADTQYF
.,TRBJ1-1,TRBV28,few,TGTGCCAGCAGTTTTTACCCAGGACGGGGAACGGCTGAAGCTTTCTTT,CASSFYPGRGTAEAFF
.,TRBJ2-1,TRBV6-2/TRBV6-3,once,TGTGCCAGCAGTTCCCACGCTCGGGGCCCCCTTTACAATGAGCAGTTCTTC,CASSSHARGPLYNEQFF
.,TRBJ2-3,TRBV28,many,TGTGCCAGCACCCCGAGACCCACAGATACGCAGTATTTT,CASTPRPTDTQYF